These 8 T cell receptor beta chains were sequenced from one sample in a study of blood T cell repertoires in COVID-19. Repertoires were generated with immunoSEQ multiplex PCR, while TCRdb's copy carries only in-frame clones and drops some. The table lists about 140,000 clones, 85% to 90% of them singletons. The sequencing sample was made of peripheral blood. The receptors were sampled from a man in his forties or fifties with active or convalescent COVID-19.

The rearrangement joins TRBV5-1 to TRBJ2-7; tentative D call: TRBD2 (6 bases). CDR1 is SGHRS and CDR2 is YFSETQ in the germline V gene. V was clipped by 0 bases and J by 3 bases, with 10 bases between them. The CDR3 has 14 residues. CDR3 in amino acids: CASSLGTKNYEQYF. The CDR3 nucleotides read TGCGCCAGCAGCTTGGGGACTAAAAACTACGAGCAGTACTTC.

The V and J genes are TRBV29-1 and TRBJ1-2; 11 bases fit TRBD1. Germline V gene sequence: CDR1 SQVTM, CDR2 ANQGSEA. V gave up 3 bases and J gave up 3 bases; unmatched junction bases: 9. CDR3 length equals 16 residues. CDR3 bases: TGCAGCGTTGATTTCGGGACAGGGGGTAGGGACTATGGCTACACCTTC. Translated, it gives CSVDFGTGGRDYGYTF.

The chain couples TRBV7-8 to TRBJ1-1; no clear D. The germline CDR1 and CDR2 sequences are SGHVS and FQNEAQ. V was clipped by 1 base and J by 0 bases, with 12 bases between them. The CDR3 has 16 residues. This CDR3 reads CASSLGARGLNTEAFF. The CDR3, as DNA: TGTGCCAGCAGCTTAGGGGCGCGTGGTCTGAACACTGAAGCTTTCTTT.

The rearrangement links TRBV6-1 to TRBJ1-3; D is unresolved. The CDR3 is 14 amino acids. CDR1 is MNHNS and CDR2 is SASEGT in the germline V gene. V was pared by 1 base and J by 6 bases, with 10 bases between. CDR3 protein: CASSEGGKENTIYF. CDR3 coding DNA: TGTGCCAGCAGTGAAGGAGGGAAGGAAAACACCATATATTTT.

V gene TRBV28 combines with J gene TRBJ1-3, with D possibly being TRBD1 (5 bases). The germline CDR1 and CDR2 sequences are MDHEN and SYDVKM. V was pared by 5 bases and J by 0 bases, with 14 bases between. This CDR3 contains 16 residues. CDR3 region: CASSVYRFASGNTIYF. In nucleotides, the CDR3 is TGTGCCAGCAGTGTCTACAGGTTTGCCTCTGGAAACACCATATATTTT.

The chain has TRBV2 and TRBJ2-1; D gene uncertain. Between the trimmed V and J ends, which lost 6 bases and 3 bases, there was a span of 9 bases. The CDR3 loop spans 13 amino acids. The germline gives CDR1 SNHLY, CDR2 FYNNEI. In DNA, the CDR3 is TGTGCCAGCAGCCTCGAGAACTACAATGAGCAGTTCTTC. It codes for CASSLENYNEQFF.

The gene calls are TRBV28 and TRBJ1-2; a possible D gene is TRBD1 (5 bases). The ends were cut back, 7 bases at V and 7 bases at J, with 16 bases in the middle. The CDR3 is 13 residues long. In germline, CDR1 is MDHEN, CDR2 SYDVKM. This CDR3 reads CASTSGVQLGYTF. The DNA of the CDR3 is TGTGCCAGCACCTCGGGGGTACAGCTTGGCTACACCTTC.

The chain has TRBV5-6 and TRBJ1-2; D possibly corresponds to TRBD1 (6 bases). The CDR3 sequence is 15 residues long. V was cut by 0 bases and J by 1 base, with 10 bases left in between. Germline assignment: CDR1 SGHDT and CDR2 YYEEEE. CDR3 residues: CASSLEGQLNYGYTF. As DNA, the CDR3 is TGTGCCAGCAGCTTGGAAGGACAGCTTAACTATGGCTACACCTTC.